The rows below give T cell receptor beta chains drawn from one sample of a study of Ad26.COV2.S vaccination and SARS-CoV-2 variants. Method: immunoSEQ multiplex PCR; TCRdb's copy keeps in-frame clones and lacks some. Of a few hundred thousand clones in the sample, roughly 90% are singletons; the top ten hold more than 1.5%. Sequencing was performed on peripheral blood, taken in a trial of Ad26.COV2.S vaccine versus placebo. Receptors were obtained from a person between 18 and 65 years old who received the Ad26.COV2.S COVID-19 vaccine or a placebo. CDR3s include the opening cysteine and the closing phenylalanine or tryptophan. Each record gives: clone size, J gene, V gene, D gene, CDR3 DNA, CDR3 protein. D genes are given only for firm matches. Size tells how often a clone was seen (once, few, many) or the class of an expanded clone, and some rows leave it out.

once,TRBJ2-1,TRBV27,TRBD2,TGTGCCAGCAGTTCACCTGGGACTAGCGGGGGGGTCTACAATGAGCAGTTCTTC,CASSSPGTSGGVYNEQFF
-,TRBJ2-7,TRBV27,-,TGTGCCAGCAGTTCTCTGGCGGTGGGCTCCTACGAGCAGTACTTC,CASSSLAVGSYEQYF
-,TRBJ1-4,TRBV19,-,TGTGCCAGTAGTAAGTGGAGGACAACACACGCAACTAATGAAAAACTGTTTTTT,CASSKWRTTHATNEKLFF
-,TRBJ1-2,TRBV27,-,TGTGCCAGCAGTTTATCGGACAGAACTTTCTATGGCTACACCTTC,CASSLSDRTFYGYTF
-,TRBJ1-4,TRBV11-2,-,TGTGCCAGCAGCCGCGACACCGGGCTTAATAATGAAAAACTGTTTTTT,CASSRDTGLNNEKLFF
-,TRBJ2-1,TRBV28,TRBD2,TGTGCCAGCAGTTCCGCTTTGCGGGGGGGCCGGAATGAGCAGTTCTTC,CASSSALRGGRNEQFF
few,TRBJ1-1,TRBV19,-,TGTGCCAGTAGTATGCAGGGCTTCGCTGAAGCTTTCTTT,CASSMQGFAEAFF
-,TRBJ2-2,TRBV27,TRBD2,TGTGCCAGCAGTTTATCGGCGACTAGCGGGGGGGCTAAGGTCACCGGGGAGCTGTTTTTT,CASSLSATSGGAKVTGELFF
-,TRBJ1-4,TRBV7-9,-,TGTGCCAGCAGCTTAGAATCAGGGCTCGGTGAAAAACTGTTTTTT,CASSLESGLGEKLFF
-,TRBJ2-3,TRBV4-3,TRBD2,TGCGCCAGCAGCCGGAGCGGGGTTACAGATACGCAGTATTTT,CASSRSGVTDTQYF
-,TRBJ1-2,TRBV29-1,TRBD1,TGCAGCGTTGAAGATTCGTTAGGGACAGGCTATGGCTACACCTTC,CSVEDSLGTGYGYTF
once,TRBJ1-1,TRBV2,-,TGTGCCAGCAGTGGACCAGATAAGAGCACTGAAGCTTTCTTT,CASSGPDKSTEAFF
-,TRBJ2-5,TRBV30,TRBD1,TGTGCCTGGAGGCCGGGACAGGGCCTCCAAGAGACCCAGTACTTC,CAWRPGQGLQETQYF
once,TRBJ1-5,TRBV4-3,-,TGCGCCAGCAGCCAAGATCCGAGACAGGTCTATAGCAATCAGCCCCAGCATTTT,CASSQDPRQVYSNQPQHF
-,TRBJ2-3,TRBV5-6,TRBD2,TGTGCCAGCAGCTTGGCCGGGACTAGAGAGGATACGCAGTATTTT,CASSLAGTREDTQYF
-,TRBJ2-6,TRBV3-1/TRBV3-2,-,TGTGCCAGCAGCTCACGGGTCTCTGGGGCCAACGTCCTGACTTTC,CASSSRVSGANVLTF
-,TRBJ2-5,TRBV2,-,TGTGCCAGCAGTGTCCAGGGGGAGACCCAGTACTTC,CASSVQGETQYF
-,TRBJ2-3,TRBV7-9,TRBD2,TGTGCCAGCAGAACTAGCGGGGGGGCTCCAGATACGCAGTATTTT,CASRTSGGAPDTQYF